The T cell receptor (beta chain) described here comes from a study of T cell responses to AZD1222 COVID-19 vaccine. For the study at large: Analysis merged second doses at about 4 or about 12 weeks. Study-wide findings and caveats: Clonal diversity was possibly underestimated, and the donors were mostly white British, with more females. CD4 TCRs associated with vaccination spanned spike, dominating at 160-218 and 743-854. Recipients of AZD1222 seropositive at baseline numbered only 5 to 7.

This clone was seen once. The target antigen is unknown. Trimming took 2 bases from V and 5 from J, leaving 13 bases between them. Germline lookup yields CDR1 WNHNN and CDR2 SYGVQD (reference sequence). This CDR3 is 15 amino acids long. The assay was immunoSEQ multiplex PCR, and TCRdb's table has in-frame clones only and misses some. Of roughly 160,000 clones in the sample, around nine tenths were seen once. The source material was peripheral blood, sampled on day 0 of AZD1222 vaccination. The rearrangement links TRBV10-1 to TRBJ1-5; D is possibly TRBD1 (5 bases). The receptor was derived from an adult in good health. The CDR3 sequence: CASSEQGIRDQPQHF. The CDR3 nucleotides read TGCGCCAGCAGTGAGCAGGGAATTCGGGATCAGCCCCAGCATTTT.